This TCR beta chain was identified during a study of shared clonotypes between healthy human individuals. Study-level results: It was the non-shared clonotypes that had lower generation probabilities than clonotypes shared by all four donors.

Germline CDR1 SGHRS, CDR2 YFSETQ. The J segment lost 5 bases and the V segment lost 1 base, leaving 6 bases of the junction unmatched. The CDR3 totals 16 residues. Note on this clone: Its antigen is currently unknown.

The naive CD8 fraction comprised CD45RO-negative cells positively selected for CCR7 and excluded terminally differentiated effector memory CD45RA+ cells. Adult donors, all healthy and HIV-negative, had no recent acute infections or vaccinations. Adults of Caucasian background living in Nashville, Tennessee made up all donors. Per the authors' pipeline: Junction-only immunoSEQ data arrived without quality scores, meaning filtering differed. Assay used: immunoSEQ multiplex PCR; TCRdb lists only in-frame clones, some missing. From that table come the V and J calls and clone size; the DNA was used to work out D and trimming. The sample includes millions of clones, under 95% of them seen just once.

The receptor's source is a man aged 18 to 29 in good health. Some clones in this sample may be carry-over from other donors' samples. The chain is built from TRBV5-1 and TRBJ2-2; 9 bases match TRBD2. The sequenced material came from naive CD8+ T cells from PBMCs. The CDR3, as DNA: TGCGCCAGCAGCTTGATTGGGACTAGCTATACCGGGGAGCTGTTTTTT. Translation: CASSLIGTSYTGELFF. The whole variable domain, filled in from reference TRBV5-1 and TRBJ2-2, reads KAGVTQTPRYLIKTRGQQVTLSCSPISGHRSVSWYQQTPGQGLQFLFEYFSETQRNKGNFPGRFSGRQFSNSRSEMNVSTLELGDSALYLCASSLIGTSYTGELFFGEGSRLTVL.